The sequence of this TCR beta chain was determined in a study of neurological immune-mediated disorders. Study information: Secondary progressive cases numbered 3 among the approximately 35 multiple sclerosis patients, while the other 31 were relapsing-remitting.

PBMCs numbering 2 million and stored at -80 C yielded the unsorted libraries. The CDR3 contains 12 residues. CDR1 is SGHKS and CDR2 is YYEKEE in the germline V gene (reference sequence). V dropped 2 bases and J dropped 3 bases, with 6 bases sitting between them. At least ten counts were recorded for this clonotype. The method for making cDNA was 5'RACE, and it used 10-nucleotide random UMIs. TCRdb redid the calling of the 5' RACE reads with MiXCR, one entry per CDR3 protein. The table lists tens of thousands of distinct CDR3 sequences, nearly 3.5% of them singletons. This clonotype was sampled from a man in his forties with multiple sclerosis. The chain recombines TRBV5-5 with TRBJ2-7; D uncertain. The sequenced sample was PBMCs. CDR3 sequence reads: CASSFELYEQYF. The CDR3 nucleotides are TGTGCCAGCAGCTTTGAGCTCTACGAGCAGTACTTC.